A selection of T cell receptor beta chains follows, all from one sample in a study of CD8+CD57+ T cells in acquired aplastic anemia. TCRdb reprocessed the reads via MiXCR and lists one record per CDR3 protein. The data show 150,000 to 180,000 distinct CDR3 sequences, about 48% seen once. Sequenced sample: sorted CD4+, CD8+, or CD8+CD57+ T cells (not recorded which) from PBMCs. These receptor sequences come from a human donor with aplastic anemia. CDR3s include the opening cysteine and the closing phenylalanine or tryptophan. A D gene is named only where the DNA matches it firmly. The listing skips clone size in some rows; elsewhere it reads once, few, many or a size class.

abundance: many; j_gene: TRBJ1-6; v_gene: TRBV20-1; d_gene: -; CDR3aa: CSARDQGIWSLHF; CDR3nt: TGCAGTGCTAGAGATCAAGGGATATGGTCTCTCCACTTT
abundance: -; j_gene: TRBJ2-2; v_gene: TRBV6-2/TRBV6-3; d_gene: -; CDR3aa: CASSYRGPETGELFF; CDR3nt: TGTGCCAGCAGTTACCGGGGCCCGGAGACCGGGGAGCTGTTTTTT
abundance: many; j_gene: TRBJ2-7; v_gene: TRBV10-1; d_gene: -; CDR3aa: CASSRRGPPYEQYF; CDR3nt: TGCGCCAGCAGTCGCCGGGGGCCTCCCTACGAGCAGTACTTC
abundance: -; j_gene: TRBJ2-3; v_gene: TRBV2; d_gene: -; CDR3aa: CASGGLAGPSTDTQYF; CDR3nt: TGTGCCAGCGGTGGTTTAGCAGGACCTAGCACAGATACGCAGTATTTT
abundance: many; j_gene: TRBJ2-7; v_gene: TRBV11-2; d_gene: TRBD1; CDR3aa: CASSLDQDRGLYEQYF; CDR3nt: TGTGCCAGCAGCCTCGATCAGGACAGGGGCCTCTACGAGCAGTACTTC
abundance: -; j_gene: TRBJ1-6; v_gene: TRBV2; d_gene: TRBD1; CDR3aa: CAGRTGGDSPLHF; CDR3nt: TGTGCCGGAAGGACAGGGGGAGATTCACCCCTCCACTTT
abundance: -; j_gene: TRBJ2-5; v_gene: TRBV7-6; d_gene: -; CDR3aa: CASSRGVEETQYF; CDR3nt: TGTGCCAGCAGCAGAGGGGTTGAAGAGACCCAGTACTTC
abundance: -; j_gene: TRBJ2-5; v_gene: TRBV18; d_gene: TRBD2; CDR3aa: CASSPAGGDYFPRKETQYF; CDR3nt: TGTGCCAGCTCCCCTGCGGGAGGAGACTACTTCCCCCGCAAGGAGACCCAGTACTTC
abundance: many; j_gene: TRBJ2-1; v_gene: TRBV29-1; d_gene: TRBD2; CDR3aa: CSVDSGASYNEQFF; CDR3nt: TGCAGCGTAGATAGCGGGGCCTCCTACAATGAGCAGTTCTTC
abundance: -; j_gene: TRBJ1-2; v_gene: TRBV24-1; d_gene: -; CDR3aa: CATSDLEDRYYTF; CDR3nt: TGTGCCACCAGTGATTTAGAGGACAGATACTACACCTTC
abundance: -; j_gene: TRBJ2-2; v_gene: TRBV6-2/TRBV6-3; d_gene: TRBD1; CDR3aa: CASSYSFRDRANTGELLF; CDR3nt: TGTGCCAGCAGTTACTCCTTCCGGGACAGGGCCAACACCGGGGAGCTGCTTTTT
abundance: many; j_gene: TRBJ1-5; v_gene: TRBV4-3; d_gene: -; CDR3aa: CASSQDGASNQPQHF; CDR3nt: TGCGCCAGCAGCCAAGACGGGGCGAGCAATCAGCCCCAGCATTTT
abundance: -; j_gene: TRBJ1-2; v_gene: TRBV10-3; d_gene: -; CDR3aa: CAISEPAEGYTF; CDR3nt: TGTGCCATCAGTGAGCCGGCAGAAGGCTACACCTTC
abundance: few; j_gene: TRBJ1-6; v_gene: TRBV2; d_gene: -; CDR3aa: CASSPGPIHSPLHF; CDR3nt: TGTGCCAGCAGTCCGGGGCCGATTCATTCACCCCTCCACTTT
abundance: many; j_gene: TRBJ1-1; v_gene: TRBV2; d_gene: -; CDR3aa: CASKDYLNTEAFF; CDR3nt: TGTGCCAGCAAGGACTACTTGAACACTGAAGCTTTCTTT
abundance: -; j_gene: TRBJ2-3; v_gene: TRBV5-1; d_gene: TRBD1; CDR3aa: CASSMGQGTDTQYF; CDR3nt: TGCGCCAGCAGCATGGGACAGGGCACAGATACGCAGTATTTT
abundance: many; j_gene: TRBJ2-5; v_gene: TRBV2; d_gene: TRBD2; CDR3aa: CASIAGTQETQYF; CDR3nt: TGTGCCAGCATAGCGGGGACTCAAGAGACCCAGTACTTC